The clone carrying this T cell receptor beta chain occurred a few times. What it binds is unknown. This sample's time point: week 11, during vaccination. It was 300 ug of mutant IDH1 20-mer peptide that made up each vaccine dose, given with topical imiquimod. Libraries were prepared by immunoSEQ multiplex PCR; TCRdb keeps only in-frame clonotypes and omits some of them. The table includes some 60,000 clones, 75% to 90% detected once. The data belong to a study of a mutant IDH1 vaccine in newly diagnosed glioma. Study overall: Earlier treatment was radiotherapy, temozolomide, or both, with most getting both. Findings and caveats of the study: There were vaccine-induced immune responses in roughly 92% of the patients.

Trimming took 0 bases from V and 11 from J; bases not matched to a gene: 6. Germline CDR1 and CDR2: LNHNV and YYDKDF (reference sequence). This CDR3 has 14 residues. The material sequenced was PBMCs, taken from a glioma patient whose treatment included an IDH1 peptide vaccine. The sequence was obtained from a man aged 50 to 60 with glioma. The rearrangement joins TRBV15 to TRBJ1-4; 7 nucleotides align to TRBD1. The CDR3 protein is CATSRDLSGQKLFF. In DNA, the CDR3 is TGTGCCACCAGCAGAGATTTATCGGGACAGAAACTGTTTTTT. The full variable domain, in which reference TRBV15 and TRBJ1-4 provide the parts outside the CDR3, is DAMVIQNPRYQVTQFGKPVTLSCSQTLNHNVMYWYQQKSSQAPKLLFHYYDKDFNNEADTPDNFQSRRPNTSFCFLDIRSPGLGDTAMYLCATSRDLSGQKLFFGSGTQLSVL.